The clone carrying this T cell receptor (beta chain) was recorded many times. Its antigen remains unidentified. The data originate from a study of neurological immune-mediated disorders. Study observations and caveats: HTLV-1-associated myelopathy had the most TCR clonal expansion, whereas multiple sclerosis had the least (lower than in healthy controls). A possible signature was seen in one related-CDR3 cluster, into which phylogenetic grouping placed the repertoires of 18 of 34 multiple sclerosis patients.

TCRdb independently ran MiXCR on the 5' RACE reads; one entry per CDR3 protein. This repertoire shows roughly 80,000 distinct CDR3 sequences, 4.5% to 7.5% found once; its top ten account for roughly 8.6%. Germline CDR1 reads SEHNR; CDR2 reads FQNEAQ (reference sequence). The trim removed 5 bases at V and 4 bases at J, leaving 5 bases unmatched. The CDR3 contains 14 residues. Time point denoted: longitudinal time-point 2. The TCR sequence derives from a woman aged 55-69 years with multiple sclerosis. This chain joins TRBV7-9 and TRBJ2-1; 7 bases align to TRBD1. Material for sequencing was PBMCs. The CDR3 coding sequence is TGTGCCAGCAGCCCGCCGGGACAGTACAATGAGCAGTTCTTC. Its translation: CASSPPGQYNEQFF.